This TCR beta chain was captured by sequencing in a study of blood T cell repertoires in COVID-19. Study information: Sites in the United States, Italy and Spain provided acute and convalescent COVID-19 samples. Nucleic acid was either cDNA or gDNA, and it came from T cells, B-cell-depleted T cells, or PBMCs.

Germline CDR1 reads SGHTA; CDR2 reads FQGNSA. Unmatched junction bases numbered 7, after V lost 3 bases and J lost 11 bases. CDR3 length: 14 amino acids. Per the original data handling: Amplification of reference gene primers was used by the study to estimate nucleated cell counts. TCRdb's table, derived via immunoSEQ multiplex PCR, lists solely in-frame clones and lacks some. V, J and clone size are taken as reported in that table, and D and trimming were inferred from the DNA itself. In the table there are tens of thousands of clones, about 83% of which are singletons. The sequence was collected from a man over 45 with active COVID-19. The V and J genes are TRBV7-2 and TRBJ2-7; 13 bases map to TRBD2. Sequencing was done on a sample of peripheral blood. CDR3 in DNA: TGTGCCAGCAGCTTCGGACTAGCGGGGGTTGGGGAGTACTTC. It specifies CASSFGLAGVGEYF. The entire variable domain, with the rest obtained from reference TRBV7-2 and TRBJ2-7, is as follows: GAGVSQSPSNKVTEKGKDVELRCDPISGHTALYWYRQSLGQGLEFLIYFQGNSAPDKSGLPSDRFSAERTGGSVSTLTIQRTQQEDSAVYLCASSFGLAGVGEYFGPGTRLTVT.